This T cell receptor (beta chain) was documented in a study of regulatory T cells in long-lasting Graves disease. Study findings and constraints: Those with persistent disease had in common more public clonotypes (roughly 3,000) than new patients (approximately 920). TCR diversity was lower in persistent Graves' patients than in newly diagnosed ones.

This clonotype showed up many times. Antigen unknown. Building of the TCR beta libraries involved iRepertoire HTBI primers and Arm-PCR of CDR3 regions. TCRdb called the multiplex PCR reads again in MiXCR, with one record for every CDR3 protein. The sample consists of about 620,000 distinct CDR3 sequences, around 15% of them appearing once. Germline values: CDR1 WSHSY, CDR2 SAAADI. This CDR3 comprises 16 residues. The V segment lost 3 bases and the J segment 6 bases; nucleotides outside the gene matches: 11. The time point here: newly diagnosed GD, antithyroid drugs for less than 3 months. Following extraction of RNA from PBMCs, that RNA was used to make the TCR library. The data also belong to a second study, concerning T cells in Graves' hyperthyroidism and ophthalmopathy. This second study says: Subjects aged 18 to 65 presented with newly diagnosed hyperthyroidism of less than 2 months' duration. An initial round of RT-PCR targeting the TCR CDR3 relied on the HTBI primer set.

The rearrangement joins TRBV10-2 to TRBJ2-7; 10 nucleotides match TRBD2. The material sequenced was peripheral blood mononuclear cells (PBMCs), taken at new diagnosis, from a patient treated with antithyroid drugs. The TCR sequence derives from a woman aged 25 to 39 with Graves disease. Here the CDR3 reads CASSDSGVASGSEQYF. In DNA, the CDR3 is TGCGCCAGCAGTGATTCTGGGGTAGCTAGCGGGAGCGAGCAGTACTTC.